The rows below give T cell receptor beta chains drawn from one sample of a study of blood T cell repertoires in COVID-19. Generated by immunoSEQ multiplex PCR, the TCRdb table keeps only in-frame clones and is missing some. This sample has 150,000 or so clones; around 80% occur once, and the top ten carry about 7.2%. Material: peripheral blood. The receptors shown here come from a woman in her 50s in a cohort sampled during active or convalescent COVID-19. CDR3s leave out the opening cysteine and the closing phenylalanine or tryptophan.

v_gene	j_gene	len	CDR3aa
TRBV29-1	TRBJ1-2	8	SADRGGYT
TRBV15	TRBJ2-7	13	ATSRDSGTGSEQY
TRBV5-8	TRBJ2-1	14	ASSLAGGPSYNEQF
TRBV7-2	TRBJ2-5	11	ASSGTPKETQY
TRBV5-1	TRBJ1-1	12	ASSPGGQNTEAF
TRBV6-2/TRBV6-3	TRBJ1-5	15	ASSYSAGPRFNQPQH
TRBV19	TRBJ2-1	13	ASSLNRGASYEQF
TRBV27	TRBJ2-5	12	ASSASRGQETQY
TRBV19	TRBJ1-1	13	ASSTYGTANTEAF
TRBV18	TRBJ2-3	13	ASSPRQGAGDTQY
TRBV7-8	TRBJ1-6	15	ASRPDRGQSYNSPLH
TRBV27	TRBJ1-1	13	ASSLMGRTNTEAF
TRBV5-1	TRBJ1-2	13	ASSLDRAISYGYT
TRBV7-6	TRBJ1-2	14	ASSLAWAGSNYGYT
TRBV7-2	TRBJ1-4	13	ASSLGTGGGKKLF
TRBV4-1	TRBJ1-2	12	ASSQVGTNYGYT
TRBV6-5	TRBJ1-4	11	ASSGTVAEKLF
TRBV3-1/TRBV3-2	TRBJ1-1	12	ASSQPGGGTEAF